The clone carrying this T cell receptor beta chain came up a few times. No antigen is known for it. These data belong to a study of T cell responses to AZD1222 COVID-19 vaccine. Overall study: Second-dose groups at about 4 or about 12 weeks were pooled.

The protocol was immunoSEQ multiplex PCR, while the TCRdb copy is restricted to in-frame clones and leaves out a portion. The profile shows more than 50,000 clones, about 79% of them singletons. Study observations and caveats: Only a handful of AZD1222 recipients were seropositive at baseline. Repertoires were collected only later (after the peak T cell response had occurred). Once two AZD1222 doses were given, Spike-specific TCR breadth and depth went up.

This receptor was identified in an adult in good health. This specimen consisted of peripheral blood, obtained on day 0 of AZD1222 vaccination.

The CDR3 region is CASSFATSYSNQPQHF. Here the CDR3 DNA reads TGTGCCAGCAGCTTCGCCACATCCTATAGCAATCAGCCCCAGCATTTT. The chain has TRBV7-2 and TRBJ1-5; the D is unclear. The V end lost 3 bases, the J end lost 0 bases, and 12 bases lay between the germline ends. The CDR3 has 16 residues. Germline V gene data show CDR1 as SGHTA and CDR2 as FQGNSA.